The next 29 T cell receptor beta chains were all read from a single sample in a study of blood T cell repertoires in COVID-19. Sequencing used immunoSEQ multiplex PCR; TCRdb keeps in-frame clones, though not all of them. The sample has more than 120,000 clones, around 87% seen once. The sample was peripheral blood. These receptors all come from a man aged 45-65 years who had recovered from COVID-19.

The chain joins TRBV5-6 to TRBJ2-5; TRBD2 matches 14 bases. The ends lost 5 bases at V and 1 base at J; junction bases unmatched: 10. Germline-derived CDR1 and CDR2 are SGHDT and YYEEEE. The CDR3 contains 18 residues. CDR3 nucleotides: TGTGCCAGCAGTTCAAGACTAGCGGGGGGGCCGGGCCAAGAGACCCAGTACTTC. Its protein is CASSSRLAGGPGQETQYF.

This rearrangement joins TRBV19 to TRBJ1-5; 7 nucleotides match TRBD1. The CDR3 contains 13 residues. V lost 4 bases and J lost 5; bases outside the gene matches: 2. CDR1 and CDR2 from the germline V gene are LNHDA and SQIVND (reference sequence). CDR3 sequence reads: CASSNTGDQPQHF. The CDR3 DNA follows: TGTGCCAGTAGTAATACAGGGGATCAGCCCCAGCATTTT.

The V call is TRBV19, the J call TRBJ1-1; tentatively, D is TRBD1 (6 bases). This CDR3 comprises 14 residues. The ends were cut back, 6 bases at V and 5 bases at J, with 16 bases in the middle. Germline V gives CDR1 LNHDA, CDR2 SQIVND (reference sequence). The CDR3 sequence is CASSPYGGRTEAFF. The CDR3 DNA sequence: TGTGCCAGTAGCCCCTACGGGGGGCGAACTGAAGCTTTCTTT.

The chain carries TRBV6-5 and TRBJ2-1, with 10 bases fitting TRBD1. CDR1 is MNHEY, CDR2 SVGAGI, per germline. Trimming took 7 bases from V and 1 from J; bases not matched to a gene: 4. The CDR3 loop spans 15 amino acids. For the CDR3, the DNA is TGTGCCAGCACTAGGACAGGGGGTTCCTACAATGAGCAGTTCTTC. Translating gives CASTRTGGSYNEQFF.

The CDR3 here is CASSVGQGLYEQYF. The DNA for the CDR3 is TGCGCCAGCAGCGTAGGACAGGGGCTGTACGAGCAGTACTTC. The V gene is TRBV5-1, the J gene TRBJ2-7; 9 positions agree with TRBD1. Germline loops: CDR1 SGHRS, CDR2 YFSETQ. This CDR3 region has 14 residues. The trim removed 4 bases at V and 4 bases at J, leaving 6 bases unmatched.

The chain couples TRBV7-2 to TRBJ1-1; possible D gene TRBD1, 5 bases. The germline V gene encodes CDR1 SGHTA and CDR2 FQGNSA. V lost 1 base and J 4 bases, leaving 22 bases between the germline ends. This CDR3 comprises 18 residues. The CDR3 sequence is CASSLEGRGRVIGTEAFF. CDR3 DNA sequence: TGTGCCAGCAGCTTAGAAGGGAGGGGCAGGGTTATAGGCACTGAAGCTTTCTTT.

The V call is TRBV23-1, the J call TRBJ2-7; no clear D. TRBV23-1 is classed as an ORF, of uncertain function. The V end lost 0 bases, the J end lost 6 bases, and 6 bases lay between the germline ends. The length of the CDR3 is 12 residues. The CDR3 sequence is CASSQSTGEQYF. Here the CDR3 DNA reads TGCGCCAGCAGTCAATCCACGGGCGAGCAGTACTTC.

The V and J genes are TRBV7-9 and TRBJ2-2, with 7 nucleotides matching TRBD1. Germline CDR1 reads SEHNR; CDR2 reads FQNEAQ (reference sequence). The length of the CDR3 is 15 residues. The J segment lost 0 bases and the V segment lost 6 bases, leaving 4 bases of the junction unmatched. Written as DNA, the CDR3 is TGTGCCAGCAGACCAGACAGGGCGAACACCGGGGAGCTGTTTTTT. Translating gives CASRPDRANTGELFF.

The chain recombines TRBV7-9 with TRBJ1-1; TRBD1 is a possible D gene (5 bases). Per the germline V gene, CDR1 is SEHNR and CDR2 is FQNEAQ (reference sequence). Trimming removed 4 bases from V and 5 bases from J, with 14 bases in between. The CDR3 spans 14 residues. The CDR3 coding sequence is TGTGCCAGCAGCTCATCGGGGGGGAAAACTGAAGCTTTCTTT. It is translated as CASSSSGGKTEAFF.

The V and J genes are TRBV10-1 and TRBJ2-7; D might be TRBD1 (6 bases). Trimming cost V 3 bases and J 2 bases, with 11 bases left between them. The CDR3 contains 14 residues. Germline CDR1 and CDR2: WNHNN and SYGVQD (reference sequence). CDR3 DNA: TGCGCCAGCAGTGACACAGGGTCCACCTACGAGCAGTACTTC. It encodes CASSDTGSTYEQYF.

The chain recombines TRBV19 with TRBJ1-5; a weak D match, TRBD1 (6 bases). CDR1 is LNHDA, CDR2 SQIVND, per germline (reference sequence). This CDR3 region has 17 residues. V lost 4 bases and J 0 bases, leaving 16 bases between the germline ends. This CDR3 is CASSNRRGTGSNQPQHF. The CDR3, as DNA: TGTGCCAGTAGTAACCGCAGGGGTACAGGTAGCAATCAGCCCCAGCATTTT.

The CDR3 DNA sequence: TGTGCCAGCAGCCAACCGGGACAGGGGACGTCTGGGGCCAACGTCCTGACTTTC. It codes for CASSQPGQGTSGANVLTF. This rearrangement joins TRBV5-8 to TRBJ2-6; 10 nucleotides line up with TRBD1. The junction had 8 bases not matched to a gene; V was cut back by 4 bases and J by 1 base. Germline V CDR1 and CDR2: SGHTS, YDEGEE. This CDR3 is 18 amino acids long.

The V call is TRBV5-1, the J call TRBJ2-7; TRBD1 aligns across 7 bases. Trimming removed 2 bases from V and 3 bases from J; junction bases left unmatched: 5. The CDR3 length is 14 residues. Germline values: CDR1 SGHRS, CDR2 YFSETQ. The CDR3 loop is CASSFDRVFYEQYF. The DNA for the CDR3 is TGCGCCAGCAGCTTTGACAGGGTGTTCTACGAGCAGTACTTC.

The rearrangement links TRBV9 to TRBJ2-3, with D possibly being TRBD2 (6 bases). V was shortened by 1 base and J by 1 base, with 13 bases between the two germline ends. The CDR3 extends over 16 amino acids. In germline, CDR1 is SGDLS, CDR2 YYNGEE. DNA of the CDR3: TGTGCCAGCAGCGTACGGGTAGGGACTGGCACAGATACGCAGTATTTT. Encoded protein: CASSVRVGTGTDTQYF.

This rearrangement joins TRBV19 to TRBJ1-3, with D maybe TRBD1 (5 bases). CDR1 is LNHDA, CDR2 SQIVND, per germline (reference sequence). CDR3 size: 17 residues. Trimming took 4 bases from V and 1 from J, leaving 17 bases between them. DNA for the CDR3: TGTGCCAGTAGTACTGGGAAGGGGCGAGGATCTGGAAACACCATATATTTT. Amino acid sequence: CASSTGKGRGSGNTIYF.

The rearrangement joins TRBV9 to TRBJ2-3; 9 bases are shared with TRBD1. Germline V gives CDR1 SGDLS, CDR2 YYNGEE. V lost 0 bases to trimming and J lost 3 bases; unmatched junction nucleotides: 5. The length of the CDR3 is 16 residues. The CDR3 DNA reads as TGTGCCAGCAGCGTAGCCTCGACAGGGGGTACAGATACGCAGTATTTT. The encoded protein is CASSVASTGGTDTQYF.

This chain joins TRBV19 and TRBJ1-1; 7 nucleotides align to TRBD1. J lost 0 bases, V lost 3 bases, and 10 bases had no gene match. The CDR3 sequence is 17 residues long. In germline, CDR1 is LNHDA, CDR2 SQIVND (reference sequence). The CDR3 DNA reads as TGTGCCAGTAGTATGCTTGACGGACAGGTAATGAACACTGAAGCTTTCTTT. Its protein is CASSMLDGQVMNTEAFF.

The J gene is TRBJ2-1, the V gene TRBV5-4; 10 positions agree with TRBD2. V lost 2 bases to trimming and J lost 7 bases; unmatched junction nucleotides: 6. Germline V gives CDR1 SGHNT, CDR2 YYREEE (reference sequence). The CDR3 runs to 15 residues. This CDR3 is CASSFPAGGPNEQFF. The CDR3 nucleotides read TGTGCCAGCAGCTTCCCAGCGGGGGGGCCGAATGAGCAGTTCTTC.

The CDR3 sequence is CASSLDSNSNQPQHF. As DNA, the CDR3 is TGTGCCAGCAGCCTAGACAGCAATAGCAATCAGCCCCAGCATTTT. The rearrangement uses TRBV7-2 and TRBJ1-5; possible D gene TRBD1, 5 bases. The CDR3 covers 15 residues. The ends were cut back, 5 bases at V and 0 bases at J, with 11 bases in the middle. Germline assignment: CDR1 SGHTA and CDR2 FQGNSA. The whole variable domain, filled in from reference TRBV7-2 and TRBJ1-5, reads GAGVSQSPSNKVTEKGKDVELRCDPISGHTALYWYRQSLGQGLEFLIYFQGNSAPDKSGLPSDRFSAERTGGSVSTLTIQRTQQEDSAVYLCASSLDSNSNQPQHFGDGTRLSIL.

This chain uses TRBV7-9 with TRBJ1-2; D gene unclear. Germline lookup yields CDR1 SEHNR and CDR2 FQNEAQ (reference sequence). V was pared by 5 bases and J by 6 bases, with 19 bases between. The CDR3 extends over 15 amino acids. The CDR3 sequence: CASSPSGRYVDGYTF. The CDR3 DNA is TGTGCCAGCAGCCCTAGCGGACGGTATGTCGATGGCTACACCTTC.

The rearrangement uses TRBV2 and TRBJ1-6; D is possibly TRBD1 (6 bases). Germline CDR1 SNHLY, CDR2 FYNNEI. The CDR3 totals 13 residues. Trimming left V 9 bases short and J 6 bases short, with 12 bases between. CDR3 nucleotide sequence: TGTGCCAGTAAGGGGGGGCGTAATTCACCCCTCCACTTT. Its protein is CASKGGRNSPLHF.

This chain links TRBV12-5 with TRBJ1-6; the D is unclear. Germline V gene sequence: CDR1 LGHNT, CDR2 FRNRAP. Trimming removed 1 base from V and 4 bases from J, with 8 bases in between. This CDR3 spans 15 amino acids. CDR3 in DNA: TGTGCTAGTGGTTTGGGTCAGACATATAATTCACCCCTCCACTTT. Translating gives CASGLGQTYNSPLHF.

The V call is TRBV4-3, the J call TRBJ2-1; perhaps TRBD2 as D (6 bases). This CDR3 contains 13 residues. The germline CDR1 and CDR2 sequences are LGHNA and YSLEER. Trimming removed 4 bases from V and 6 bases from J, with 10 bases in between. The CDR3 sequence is CASSRGRGNEQFF. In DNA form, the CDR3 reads TGCGCCAGCAGCCGCGGGCGGGGCAATGAGCAGTTCTTC.

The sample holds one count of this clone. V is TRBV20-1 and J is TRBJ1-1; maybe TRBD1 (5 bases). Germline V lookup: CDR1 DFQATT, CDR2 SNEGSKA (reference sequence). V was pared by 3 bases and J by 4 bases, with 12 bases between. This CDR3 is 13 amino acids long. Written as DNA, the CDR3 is TGCAGTGCTAGTCGGCGCCAGGGCACTGAAGCTTTCTTT. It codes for CSASRRQGTEAFF.

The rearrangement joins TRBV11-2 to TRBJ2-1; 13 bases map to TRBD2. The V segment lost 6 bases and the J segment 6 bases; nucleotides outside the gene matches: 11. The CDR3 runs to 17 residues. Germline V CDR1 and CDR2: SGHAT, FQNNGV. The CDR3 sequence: CASSYTSGGAGGNEQFF. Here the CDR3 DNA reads TGTGCCAGCAGTTATACTAGCGGGGGGGCCGGGGGCAATGAGCAGTTCTTC.

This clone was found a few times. The CDR3 protein is CATLEGPFTGELFF. The CDR3 nucleotides read TGTGCCACCCTGGAGGGGCCATTCACCGGGGAGCTGTTTTTT. This sequence joins TRBV15 and TRBJ2-2, with TRBD2 as a possible D gene (6 bases). The ends were cut back, 8 bases at V and 4 bases at J, with 14 bases in the middle. The CDR3 covers 14 residues. CDR1 is LNHNV, CDR2 YYDKDF, per germline (reference sequence).

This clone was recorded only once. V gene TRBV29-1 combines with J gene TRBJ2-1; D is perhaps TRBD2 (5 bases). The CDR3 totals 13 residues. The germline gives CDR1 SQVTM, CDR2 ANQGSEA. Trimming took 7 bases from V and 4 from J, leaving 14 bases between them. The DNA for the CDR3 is TGCAGCGCCTTGGACTCGGCATACAATGAGCAGTTCTTC. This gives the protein CSALDSAYNEQFF.

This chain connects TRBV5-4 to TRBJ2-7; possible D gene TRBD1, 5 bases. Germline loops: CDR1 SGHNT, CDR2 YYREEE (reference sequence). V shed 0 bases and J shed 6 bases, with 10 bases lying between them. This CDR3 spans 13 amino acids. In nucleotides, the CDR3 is TGTGCCAGCAGCTTGGGATGGGGCAGCGAGCAGTACTTC. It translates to CASSLGWGSEQYF.

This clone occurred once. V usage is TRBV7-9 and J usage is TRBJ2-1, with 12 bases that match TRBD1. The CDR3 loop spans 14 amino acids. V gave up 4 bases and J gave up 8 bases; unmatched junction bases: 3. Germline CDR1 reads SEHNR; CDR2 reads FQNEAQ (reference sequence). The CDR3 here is CASSSGTGGDEQFF. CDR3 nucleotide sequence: TGTGCCAGCAGCTCCGGGACAGGGGGCGATGAGCAGTTCTTC.